These 18 T cell receptor beta chains came from one sample sequenced in a study of early T cells in non-severe SARS-CoV-2 infection. TCRdb independently ran MiXCR on the 5' RACE reads; one entry per CDR3 protein. Among approximately 39,000 distinct CDR3 sequences listed, roughly 6.8% were seen once. This specimen consisted of whole blood, obtained at baseline. These receptor sequences come from an adult who was a healthcare worker with PCR-confirmed SARS-CoV-2 infection or an uninfected control (not recorded which).

Many counts were recorded for this clonotype. The CDR3 coding sequence is TGCAGTGCTAGTACCGGGAGTGTAGAGACCCAGTACTTC. This gives the protein CSASTGSVETQYF. The V and J genes are TRBV20-1 and TRBJ2-5, with D perhaps matching TRBD2 (6 bases). The CDR3 has 13 amino acids. CDR1 and CDR2 (germline): DFQATT, SNEGSKA (reference sequence). Trimming cost V 3 bases and J 4 bases, with 12 bases left between them.

This clonotype was seen only a few times. The chain joins TRBV7-2 to TRBJ2-1, with D hard to call. This CDR3 comprises 15 residues. CDR1 and CDR2 from the germline V gene are SGHTA and FQGNSA. With 5 bases removed from V and 4 bases from J, the gap between germline ends came to 15 bases. The CDR3 spells CASSRMGLGYNEQFF. CDR3 nucleotides: TGTGCCAGCAGCCGGATGGGGTTAGGATACAATGAGCAGTTCTTC.

This sequence joins TRBV20-1 and TRBJ2-5; D is ambiguous. The length of the CDR3 is 13 residues. CDR1 is DFQATT and CDR2 is SNEGSKA in the germline V gene (reference sequence). Trimming stripped 2 bases from V and 9 bases from J, with 16 bases between. This CDR3 reads CSARPHISGAQYF. The CDR3 bases are TGCAGTGCTAGACCTCACATTTCTGGGGCCCAGTACTTC.

This clonotype occurred a few times. Here the CDR3 DNA reads TGTGCCAGCAGTTTGGGACTGCAAGAGACCCAGTACTTC. Translating gives CASSLGLQETQYF. The chain uses TRBV12-3 or TRBV12-4 and TRBJ2-5; the D gene is possibly TRBD2 (6 bases). CDR3 length equals 13 residues. V was clipped by 3 bases and J by 2 bases, with 7 bases between them.

The genes are TRBV6-2 or TRBV6-3 and TRBJ2-5; tentatively, D is TRBD1 (6 bases). V was shortened by 0 bases and J by 4 bases, with 12 bases between the two germline ends. CDR3 length: 15 amino acids. CDR1 and CDR2 from the germline V gene are MNHEY and SVGEGT. CDR3 DNA sequence: TGTGCCAGCAGTTACTCCAAACAGGGTTCAGAGACCCAGTACTTC. This gives the protein CASSYSKQGSETQYF.

This clonotype was seen repeatedly, ten times or more. The chain links TRBV5-1 to TRBJ2-3, with D possibly TRBD1 on 5 matching bases. The CDR3 is 14 amino acids. V shed 4 bases and J shed 4 bases, with 13 bases lying between them. The germline gives CDR1 SGHRS, CDR2 YFSETQ. CDR3 in amino acids: CASSRTGAPDTQYF. In nucleotides, the CDR3 is TGCGCCAGCAGCAGAACAGGCGCCCCAGATACGCAGTATTTT. Full variable domain (remainder filled in from reference TRBV5-1 and TRBJ2-3): KAGVTQTPRYLIKTRGQQVTLSCSPISGHRSVSWYQQTPGQGLQFLFEYFSETQRNKGNFPGRFSGRQFSNSRSEMNVSTLELGDSALYLCASSRTGAPDTQYFGPGTRLTVL.

This clonotype was observed at least ten times. The genes are TRBV12-3 or TRBV12-4 and TRBJ1-5; no reliable D call. V gave up 6 bases and J gave up 5 bases, with 14 bases separating them. The CDR3 length is 14 residues. CDR3 nucleotides: TGTGCCAGCAGCCCCCGTCTGGTTCATCAGCCCCAGCATTTT. Its protein product is CASSPRLVHQPQHF.

In its sample, this clonotype was seen many times. This chain joins TRBV12-3 or TRBV12-4 and TRBJ1-1; possible D gene TRBD1, 5 bases. The CDR3 totals 13 residues. V dropped 5 bases and J dropped 2 bases, with 9 bases sitting between them. The CDR3 coding sequence is TGTGCCAGCAGTGGGGACGGTAACACTGAAGCTTTCTTT. Protein sequence: CASSGDGNTEAFF.

The chain recombines TRBV20-1 with TRBJ2-5; TRBD1 matches at 8 bases. V lost 2 bases and J lost 5; bases outside the gene matches: 10. This CDR3 region has 15 residues. CDR1 and CDR2 (germline): DFQATT, SNEGSKA (reference sequence). The CDR3 DNA is TGCAGTGCTAGAAGACCACAGGGGGTAGGGGAGACCCAGTACTTC. This sequence encodes CSARRPQGVGETQYF.

This clonotype was recorded a few times. The CDR3 DNA is TGCGCCAGCAGCTTGGGATCCGGGGAGCTGTTTTTT. As protein: CASSLGSGELFF. The chain couples TRBV5-1 to TRBJ2-2; no clear D. V lost 0 bases, J lost 6 bases, and 3 bases lay in between. The germline gives CDR1 SGHRS, CDR2 YFSETQ. This CDR3 region has 12 residues.

This clonotype showed up many times. This chain connects TRBV12-3 or TRBV12-4 to TRBJ2-7, with unresolved D. There are 12 residues in the CDR3. The V and J ends lost 5 bases and 0 bases respectively, with 5 bases between them. The CDR3 loop reads CASSILSYEQYF. The CDR3 DNA sequence: TGTGCCAGCAGTATCCTCTCCTACGAGCAGTACTTC.

The gene calls are TRBV29-1 and TRBJ1-1, with D unresolved. Trimming pared 7 bases from V and 5 bases from J, leaving 20 bases between. Germline CDR1 reads SQVTM; CDR2 reads ANQGSEA. This CDR3 is built from 14 residues. The CDR3 protein is CSETRTPGRTEAFF. For the CDR3, the DNA is TGCAGCGAGACCAGGACTCCCGGGCGGACTGAAGCTTTCTTT.

The chain links TRBV27 to TRBJ1-5; D not certain. The CDR3 length is 14 residues. CDR1 is MNHEY, CDR2 SMNVEV, per germline (reference sequence). The ends were cut back, 7 bases at V and 6 bases at J, with 16 bases in the middle. The CDR3 protein is CASTSEEAGQPQHF. The CDR3 nucleotides read TGTGCCAGCACCAGTGAGGAGGCTGGTCAGCCCCAGCATTTT.

This clonotype was seen repeatedly, ten times or more. This sequence joins TRBV9 and TRBJ2-7; 8 bases are shared with TRBD2. Trimming removed 0 bases from V and 0 bases from J; junction bases left unmatched: 2. The V gene's germline CDR1 is SGDLS and CDR2 YYNGEE. This CDR3 spans 15 amino acids. CDR3 loop: CASSVGAGGSYEQYF. Written as DNA, the CDR3 is TGTGCCAGCAGCGTAGGGGCGGGAGGCTCCTACGAGCAGTACTTC.

This clonotype has more than one count but fewer than ten. The V and J genes are TRBV28 and TRBJ2-7; D is unclear. Germline CDR1 is MDHEN and CDR2 is SYDVKM. V lost 5 bases and J 5 bases, leaving 19 bases between the germline ends. The CDR3 totals 15 residues. The chain's CDR3 is CASSPHDRGLHEQYF. In DNA form, the CDR3 reads TGTGCCAGCAGTCCCCACGACCGAGGCCTCCACGAGCAGTACTTC.

This clonotype has a count of ten or more. The V and J genes are TRBV7-9 and TRBJ1-4; no firm D call. The CDR3 sequence is 13 residues long. The V end was cut by 1 base, the J end by 6 bases, with 6 bases between. Germline values: CDR1 SEHNR, CDR2 FQNEAQ (reference sequence). The CDR3 DNA follows: TGTGCCAGCAGCTTAGGATCGCATGAAAAACTGTTTTTT. It specifies CASSLGSHEKLFF.

The rearrangement links TRBV6-6 to TRBJ1-5; tentatively, D is TRBD1 (5 bases). The germline CDR1 and CDR2 sequences are MNHNY and SVGAGI (reference sequence). Between the trimmed V and J ends, which lost 6 bases and 5 bases, there was a span of 14 bases. This CDR3 has 14 residues. The CDR3 sequence is CASRRKGLDQPQHF. The CDR3 nucleotides are TGTGCCAGCAGGCGGAAGGGGCTAGATCAGCCCCAGCATTTT.

This clonotype has at least ten counts. The V gene is TRBV20-1, the J gene TRBJ2-7; D is perhaps TRBD1 (5 bases). The germline V gene has CDR1 DFQATT and CDR2 SNEGSKA (reference sequence). CDR3 length: 15 residues. The V gene lost 1 base and the J gene lost 6 bases, with 19 bases spanning the gap. CDR3 coding DNA: TGCAGTGCTAGAGTGCCCGACAGAGTCCTATCCGAGCAGTACTTC. Its translation is CSARVPDRVLSEQYF.